A single T cell receptor (beta chain) is shown here with its context. These data originate in a study of blood T cell repertoires in COVID-19. Germline-derived CDR1 and CDR2 are LGHDT and YNNKEL (reference sequence). J gave up 4 bases and V 7 bases, and 9 bases lay outside the gene matches. This CDR3 is 14 amino acids long. The protocol was immunoSEQ multiplex PCR, while the TCRdb copy is restricted to in-frame clones and leaves out a portion. Among around 200,000 clones, 87% were seen once, and the ten largest hold 0.88%. The sample was peripheral blood. The gene calls are TRBV3-1 (or the pseudogene TRBV3-2) and TRBJ2-7; 8 bases agree with TRBD1. The clonotype originates from a woman aged 18-30 years who had recovered from COVID-19. CDR3 coding DNA: TGTGCCAGCACTGGAGGACAGGGCATTTACGAGCAGTACTTC. Translating gives CASTGGQGIYEQYF.